These T cell receptor beta chains were read from a single sample in a study of cytomegalovirus exposure and HLA in healthy donors. TCRdb's copy holds only in-frame clones and misses some; the assay was immunoSEQ multiplex PCR. The sample gives 95,000 to 150,000 clones, more than 15% of which show up once; 2.9% is in the top ten. Sequencing was done on a sample of PBMCs. These receptors all stem from a female donor in good health and CMV-seropositive. Each CDR3 is given with its conserved first and last residue.

V: TRBV7-9; length: 19; J: TRBJ2-7; CDR3: CASSLSGLAGGRRAYEQYF
V: TRBV5-6; length: 14; J: TRBJ2-7; CDR3: CASMGPNEADEQYF
V: TRBV7-2; length: 16; J: TRBJ2-3; CDR3: CASSVVAGGGTDTQYF
V: TRBV7-9; length: 13; J: TRBJ2-7; CDR3: CASSFGTGNEQYF
V: TRBV12-2; length: 21; J: TRBJ2-3; CDR3: CASRLAADLAGGPGITDTQYF
V: TRBV5-1; length: 12; J: TRBJ2-5; CDR3: CASSSSSETQYF
V: TRBV4-1; length: 19; J: TRBJ2-3; CDR3: CASSQGNSGGTSLTDTQYF
V: TRBV19; length: 14; J: TRBJ1-5; CDR3: CASRSGQGDQPQHF
V: TRBV5-1; length: 17; J: TRBJ2-5; CDR3: CASSLGGGSSNEETQYF
V: TRBV6-4; length: 16; J: TRBJ2-1; CDR3: CASSESGTSGSNEQFF
V: TRBV4-2; length: 15; J: TRBJ1-2; CDR3: CASSQDRQGGYGYTF
V: TRBV25-1; length: 12; J: TRBJ1-1; CDR3: CASSELGRSLFF
V: TRBV5-4; length: 16; J: TRBJ2-1; CDR3: CASSPPSEGAYNEQFF
V: TRBV4-1; length: 15; J: TRBJ1-1; CDR3: CASSPLRGMNTEAFF
V: TRBV10-3; length: 14; J: TRBJ1-6; CDR3: CAISEQDYNSPLHF
V: TRBV5-6; length: 16; J: TRBJ2-2; CDR3: CASSPVLNANTGELFF
V: TRBV4-3; length: 15; J: TRBJ2-1; CDR3: CASSQGQGWRNEQFF